This paragraph covers one TCR beta chain sequence. Patients from Seattle were sampled longitudinally, starting during active infection. Here immunoSEQ multiplex PCR was the method, and the copy in TCRdb shows in-frame clones only, minus some. The sample carries 70,000 to 95,000 clones, about 90% recorded once. From germline, CDR1 is LGHNA and CDR2 YNFKEQ. The CDR3 sequence is 17 residues long. V was pared by 1 base and J by 6 bases, with 9 bases of the junction left unmatched. These data come from a study of blood T cell repertoires in COVID-19. The clonotype comes from a man aged 45-60 years with COVID-19, enrolled during active disease. This chain joins TRBV4-2 and TRBJ2-1; 10 bases are shared with TRBD2. The sequencing input was peripheral blood. CDR3 sequence: CASSQVSAGGNSNEQFF. The CDR3 DNA is TGTGCCAGCAGCCAAGTTTCAGCGGGGGGGAATTCCAATGAGCAGTTCTTC.